The 15 T cell receptor beta chains below all came from one sample that was sequenced in a study of blood T cell repertoires in COVID-19 (dated by TCRdb to 2020 to 2022). The method behind the library was the immunoSEQ multiplex PCR assay. In TCRdb, the immuneACCESS table is reduced to in-frame sequences with V and J assigned. These tables do not hold every clone; where another copy was compared, an unresolved V gene accounts for under half, and the others remain unexplained. For this sample there are 250,000 to 300,000 clones; roughly 87% appear just once. Roughly 2% of the sample is in the top ten clones. The sample taken for sequencing was peripheral blood. The receptors stem from a woman in her fifties or sixties who had recovered from COVID-19.

This chain uses TRBV5-4 with TRBJ2-5, with a tentative D call TRBD2 (6 bases). V lost 0 bases and J 3 bases, leaving 12 bases between the germline ends. Germline lookup yields CDR1 SGHNT and CDR2 YYREEE (reference sequence). This CDR3 comprises 15 residues. CDR3 bases: TGTGCCAGCAGCTTGGGAGGGCGGAGGGAAGAGACCCAGTACTTC. It specifies CASSLGGRREETQYF.

The rearrangement links TRBV5-4 to TRBJ2-3; tentative D call: TRBD2 (5 bases). V lost 4 bases, J lost 1 base, and 13 bases lay in between. Per germline, CDR1 SGHNT and CDR2 YYREEE (reference sequence). CDR3 length: 15 amino acids. Here the CDR3 reads CASSPFSRGTDTQYF. The CDR3 DNA reads TGTGCCAGCAGCCCCTTCTCGAGGGGCACAGATACGCAGTATTTT. Based on the CDR3 plus reference TRBV5-4 and TRBJ2-3, the full variable domain is ETGVTQSPTHLIKTRGQQVTLRCSSQSGHNTVSWYQQALGQGPQFIFQYYREEENGRGNFPPRFSGLQFPNYSSELNVNALELDDSALYLCASSPFSRGTDTQYFGPGTRLTVL.

This sequence joins TRBV7-9 and TRBJ2-2, with TRBD1 identical over 7 bases. The CDR3 spans 15 residues. The V and J ends lost 6 bases and 0 bases, in that order; junction bases with no gene match: 4. Germline V lookup: CDR1 SEHNR, CDR2 FQNEAQ (reference sequence). In DNA, the CDR3 is TGTGCCAGCAGACCCGGGACAGCGAACACCGGGGAGCTGTTTTTT. Its protein is CASRPGTANTGELFF.

The J gene is TRBJ2-7, the V gene TRBV7-8; 11 bases map to TRBD1. The CDR3 is made up of 17 amino acids. Germline CDR1 and CDR2: SGHVS and FQNEAQ. Germline trimming cut 1 base from V and 3 bases from J; bases unmatched to any gene: 8. CDR3 sequence reads: CASSLGTGGQGGYEQYF. Written as DNA, the CDR3 is TGTGCCAGCAGCTTAGGGACAGGGGGCCAGGGAGGCTACGAGCAGTACTTC.

The chain uses TRBV5-4 and TRBJ2-7; a weak D match, TRBD1 (6 bases). The CDR3 totals 14 residues. Germline CDR1 SGHNT, CDR2 YYREEE (reference sequence). V was cut by 2 bases and J by 1 base, with 10 bases left in between. The CDR3 bases are TGTGCCAGCAGCTTCGGCAGGGGTTCCTACGAGCAGTACTTC. Encoded protein: CASSFGRGSYEQYF.

The chain couples TRBV5-1 to TRBJ2-1; 7 nucleotides match TRBD2. This CDR3 comprises 15 residues. Germline V gene data show CDR1 as SGHRS and CDR2 as YFSETQ. Germline trimming cut 0 bases from V and 4 bases from J; bases unmatched to any gene: 4. CDR3 nucleotides: TGCGCCAGCAGCTTGGGGTCTAGCGGATACAATGAGCAGTTCTTC. It codes for CASSLGSSGYNEQFF.

This clone occurred a few times. The V call is TRBV11-2, the J call TRBJ1-1; 8 bases line up with TRBD1. Germline CDR1 and CDR2: SGHAT and FQNNGV. After removal of 3 bases from V and 7 bases from J, the junction contained 4 bases not matched to a gene. The CDR3 consists of 13 residues. The CDR3 nucleotides read TGTGCCAGCAGCTTGCAGGGGGCGCATGAAGCTTTCTTT. Translation: CASSLQGAHEAFF.

The CDR3 is CASSLVSGTEAFF. The CDR3 region has the DNA TGTGCCAGCAGCTTAGTGTCGGGAACTGAAGCTTTCTTT. The V call is TRBV11-2, the J call TRBJ1-1; no clear D. V lost 1 base and J lost 5, with 8 bases in between. Germline V gene lookup returns CDR1 SGHAT and CDR2 FQNNGV. The CDR3 contains 13 residues.

This chain joins TRBV7-2 and TRBJ1-1; D not certain. The CDR3 has 14 residues. CDR1 SGHTA and CDR2 FQGNSA come from the germline V gene. V was pared by 1 base and J by 1 base, with 7 bases between. CDR3: CASSLGVRNTEAFF. CDR3 bases: TGTGCCAGCAGCTTAGGTGTGAGGAACACTGAAGCTTTCTTT.

This chain links TRBV6-2 or TRBV6-3 with TRBJ1-1, with D possibly being TRBD1 (5 bases). The CDR3 runs 13 residues. Trimming left V 6 bases short and J 4 bases short, with 12 bases between. Germline CDR1 MNHEY, CDR2 SVGEGT. CDR3 amino acids: CASSAVGGTEAFF. In DNA, the CDR3 is TGTGCCAGCAGCGCCGTGGGGGGCACTGAAGCTTTCTTT.

The gene calls are TRBV24-1 and TRBJ2-1; 8 positions match TRBD2. The germline CDR1 and CDR2 sequences are KGHDR and SFDVKD. The V segment lost 0 bases and the J segment 8 bases; nucleotides outside the gene matches: 8. The CDR3 covers 16 residues. CDR3 amino acids: CATSDLYSGAVDEQFF. CDR3 DNA sequence: TGTGCCACCAGTGATTTGTATAGCGGGGCTGTGGATGAGCAGTTCTTC.

This chain connects TRBV7-2 to TRBJ2-2; tentatively, D is TRBD2 (5 bases). The germline V and J ends were trimmed by 8 bases and 8 bases, with 18 bases remaining between them. There are 14 residues in the CDR3. Germline CDR1 SGHTA, CDR2 FQGNSA. CDR3: CASQRTRAAGELFF. CDR3 bases: TGTGCCAGCCAACGGACGAGGGCGGCTGGGGAGCTGTTTTTT.

The rearrangement uses TRBV6-6 and TRBJ2-3; D ambiguous. Germline loops: CDR1 MNHNY, CDR2 SVGAGI (reference sequence). V lost 2 bases, J lost 10 bases, and 10 bases lay in between. This CDR3 has 12 amino acids. CDR3 nucleotide sequence: TGTGCCAGCAGTTACGTGAACCAGGCGCAGTATTTT. Translating it yields CASSYVNQAQYF.

The genes are TRBV19 and TRBJ2-4; D remains ambiguous. In germline, CDR1 is LNHDA, CDR2 SQIVND (reference sequence). The CDR3 is made up of 15 amino acids. The V and J ends lost 1 base and 3 bases respectively, with 10 bases between them. The CDR3 region has the DNA TGTGCCAGTAGTATAGCGGAACAGAACAAAAACATTCAGTACTTC. It yields the protein CASSIAEQNKNIQYF. Full variable domain (outside the CDR3, taken from reference TRBV19 and TRBJ2-4): DGGITQSPKYLFRKEGQNVTLSCEQNLNHDAMYWYRQDPGQGLRLIYYSQIVNDFQKGDIAEGYSVSREKKESFPLTVTSAQKNPTAFYLCASSIAEQNKNIQYFGAGTRLSVL.

This clone has a handful of counts. This rearrangement joins TRBV14 to TRBJ2-2; the match to TRBD1 covers 8 bases. CDR1 is SGHDN, CDR2 FVKESK, per germline. This CDR3 has 19 residues. V shed 4 bases, J shed 5 bases, and the junction held 18 bases outside the gene matches. CDR3 nucleotide sequence: TGTGCCAGCAGCCTACACACTTCATTCAGGGGGCAGGGAACCGGGGAGCTGTTTTTT. This translates into CASSLHTSFRGQGTGELFF.